The 20 T cell receptor beta chains given below trace back to one sample, sequenced in a study of blood T cell repertoires in COVID-19. Profiling relied on immunoSEQ multiplex PCR, and the TCRdb table lists in-frame clones only, not all of them. The sample lists 300,000 to 400,000 clones, roughly 87% seen once, with approximately 1% in the top ten. The specimen sequenced was PBMCs or T cells enriched from blood (not recorded which). All receptors come from a woman between 25 and 40 years old who had recovered from COVID-19.

This chain links TRBV27 with TRBJ2-1, with 8 bases aligning to TRBD2. This CDR3 comprises 15 residues. Unmatched junction bases numbered 2, after V lost 2 bases and J lost 2 bases. The germline V gene encodes CDR1 MNHEY and CDR2 SMNVEV (reference sequence). The CDR3, as DNA: TGTGCCAGCAGTTTAACCGGGGGGGCCTACAATGAGCAGTTCTTC. Translating gives CASSLTGGAYNEQFF.

The genes are TRBV5-1 and TRBJ2-1; D gene ambiguous. Germline CDR1 reads SGHRS; CDR2 reads YFSETQ. Between the trimmed V and J ends, which lost 5 bases and 7 bases, there was a span of 16 bases. The CDR3 contains 14 residues. CDR3 nucleotide sequence: TGCGCCAGCAGACCCTCTTGGCAGGAAAATGAGCAGTTCTTC. This translates into CASRPSWQENEQFF.

V usage is TRBV7-2 and J usage is TRBJ2-2; D remains ambiguous. Between the trimmed V and J ends, which lost 2 bases and 7 bases, there was a span of 5 bases. This CDR3 is 12 amino acids long. From germline, CDR1 is SGHTA and CDR2 FQGNSA. The CDR3 is CASSLRGGELFF. The CDR3 region has the DNA TGTGCCAGCAGCTTACGAGGCGGGGAGCTGTTTTTT.

This clone was seen only a few times. The V and J genes are TRBV19 and TRBJ1-5; D is unresolved. Per germline, CDR1 LNHDA and CDR2 SQIVND (reference sequence). V shed 3 bases and J shed 4 bases, with 7 bases lying between them. The CDR3 length is 13 residues. The CDR3 here is CASSIGGNQPQHF. CDR3 DNA sequence: TGTGCCAGTAGTATCGGAGGAAATCAGCCCCAGCATTTT.

The chain is built from TRBV28 and TRBJ2-5; possibly TRBD2 for D (6 bases). CDR3 length: 12 residues. Looked up from germline, CDR1 is MDHEN and CDR2 is SYDVKM. V was trimmed by 8 bases and J by 5 bases, leaving 12 bases between them. CDR3 DNA: TGTGCCAGCGCGGGACTGCGGGAGACCCAGTACTTC. The encoded protein is CASAGLRETQYF.

The chain has TRBV13 and TRBJ1-5; 8 positions match TRBD1. V lost 5 bases, J lost 0 bases, and 6 bases stayed unmatched. The CDR3 contains 16 residues. CDR1 is PRHDT and CDR2 is FYEKMQ in the germline V gene (reference sequence). The CDR3 coding sequence is TGTGCCAGCAGCCGTGGACAGGGCTATAGCAATCAGCCCCAGCATTTT. This codes for CASSRGQGYSNQPQHF.

This chain uses TRBV30 with TRBJ1-1; unclear D gene. The CDR3 has 13 residues. V gave up 0 bases and J gave up 10 bases, with 15 bases separating them. CDR1 and CDR2 from the germline V gene are GTSNPN and SVGIG (reference sequence). CDR3 sequence (DNA): TGTGCCTGGAGTGTTGAGGGCTGGATGGGAGCTTTCTTT. Its translation: CAWSVEGWMGAFF.

CDR3 bases: TGTGCCAGCAGCTTAGTAAACAGGGGGCTCGAGACCCAGTACTTC. Translation: CASSLVNRGLETQYF. The V call is TRBV7-9, the J call TRBJ2-5, with TRBD1 identical over 9 bases. CDR3 size: 15 residues. V lost 1 base and J lost 5; bases outside the gene matches: 5. Germline assignment: CDR1 SEHNR and CDR2 FQNEAQ (reference sequence). Complete variable domain (other parts from reference TRBV7-9 and TRBJ2-5): DTGVSQNPRHKITKRGQNVTFRCDPISEHNRLYWYRQTLGQGPEFLTYFQNEAQLEKSRLLSDRFSAERPKGSFSTLEIQRTEQGDSAMYLCASSLVNRGLETQYFGPGTRLLVL.

The J gene is TRBJ2-2, the V gene TRBV18, with D tentatively TRBD1 (5 bases). Looked up from germline, CDR1 is KGHSH and CDR2 is LQKENI. V was trimmed by 5 bases and J by 0 bases, leaving 10 bases between them. This CDR3 region has 15 residues. CDR3 coding DNA: TGTGCCAGCTCAAAACAGGTAGCGAACACCGGGGAGCTGTTTTTT. It translates to CASSKQVANTGELFF.

This chain uses TRBV28 with TRBJ1-2; 7 nucleotides line up with TRBD1. Germline CDR1 is MDHEN and CDR2 is SYDVKM. With V trimmed by 3 bases and J by 5 bases, 9 bases remained unmatched. This CDR3 has 15 residues. The CDR3 spells CASSFPAGGGYGYTF. In nucleotides, the CDR3 is TGTGCCAGCAGTTTCCCCGCAGGGGGTGGGTATGGCTACACCTTC.

V and J are TRBV6-1 and TRBJ2-3; 8 bases fit TRBD1. The CDR3 spans 13 residues. Germline trimming cut 3 bases from V and 5 bases from J; bases unmatched to any gene: 1. The V gene's germline CDR1 is MNHNS and CDR2 SASEGT. CDR3: CASSETGEDTQYF. The CDR3 nucleotides are TGTGCCAGCAGTGAGACAGGGGAAGATACGCAGTATTTT.

Regarding this clone: Other DNA sequences within the sample encode an identical CDR3. J is TRBJ2-7 and V is TRBV6-5; 10 nucleotides match TRBD1. This CDR3 has 14 residues. From germline, CDR1 is MNHEY and CDR2 SVGAGI. Trimming cost V 6 bases and J 1 base; bases outside gene matches: 3. CDR3 in DNA: TGTGCCAGCAGCCGGGACAGGGGTTCCTACGAGCAGTACTTC. This translates into CASSRDRGSYEQYF.

The chain uses TRBV5-4 and TRBJ1-6; D may be TRBD1 (5 bases). CDR1 and CDR2 (germline): SGHNT, YYREEE (reference sequence). With 4 bases removed from V and 8 bases from J, the gap between germline ends came to 13 bases. The CDR3 is 14 amino acids. CDR3 DNA sequence: TGTGCCAGCAGCCCCACGGGGGAATATTCACCCCTCCACTTT. It yields the protein CASSPTGEYSPLHF.

The chain employs TRBV2 and TRBJ1-2; the D gene is possibly TRBD1 (6 bases). CDR3 length: 14 residues. CDR1 SNHLY and CDR2 FYNNEI come from the germline V gene. Trimming took off 3 bases at V and 4 bases at J, with 12 bases between the two ends. CDR3 coding DNA: TGTGCCAGCAGTGATCGGGGGGGCGGCTATGGCTACACCTTC. Translation: CASSDRGGGYGYTF.

The chain couples TRBV2 to TRBJ1-2; 10 positions match TRBD1. After removal of 1 base from V and 2 bases from J, the junction contained 1 base not matched to a gene. Germline V gene lookup returns CDR1 SNHLY and CDR2 FYNNEI. This CDR3 has 15 amino acids. CDR3 sequence (DNA): TGTGCCAGCAGTGAAGTGGGACAGGGGAACTATGGCTACACCTTC. This sequence encodes CASSEVGQGNYGYTF.

This clone has a single count. This sequence joins TRBV19 and TRBJ1-1; D remains ambiguous. Germline V CDR1 and CDR2: LNHDA, SQIVND (reference sequence). V was trimmed by 7 bases and J by 5 bases, leaving 14 bases between them. The CDR3 runs 13 residues. The CDR3 reads CASTYNRRTEAFF. The CDR3, as DNA: TGTGCCAGTACATATAACCGCCGGACTGAAGCTTTCTTT. Together with reference TRBV19 and TRBJ1-1, the CDR3 gives the full variable domain: DGGITQSPKYLFRKEGQNVTLSCEQNLNHDAMYWYRQDPGQGLRLIYYSQIVNDFQKGDIAEGYSVSREKKESFPLTVTSAQKNPTAFYLCASTYNRRTEAFFGQGTRLTVV.

The V and J genes are TRBV6-2 or TRBV6-3 and TRBJ2-6, with 7 nucleotides matching TRBD1. Germline V gives CDR1 MNHEY, CDR2 SVGEGT. The ends lost 2 bases at V and 0 bases at J; junction bases unmatched: 7. This CDR3 has 18 residues. CDR3 in DNA: TGTGCCAGCAGTTACGCGGACAGGTTTCTCTCTGGGGCCAACGTCCTGACTTTC. This sequence encodes CASSYADRFLSGANVLTF.

The chain joins TRBV2 to TRBJ2-2; maybe TRBD1 (6 bases). The CDR3 runs 14 residues. Trimming took off 10 bases at V and 0 bases at J, with 12 bases between the two ends. Germline V gives CDR1 SNHLY, CDR2 FYNNEI. The CDR3 reads CANGQPANTGELFF. CDR3 nucleotides: TGTGCCAATGGACAGCCCGCGAACACCGGGGAGCTGTTTTTT.

This clone occurred once. This chain uses TRBV27 with TRBJ2-3, with TRBD2 matching 14 bases. The junction had 9 bases not matched to a gene; V was cut back by 7 bases and J by 0 bases. The CDR3 runs 18 residues. Germline-derived CDR1 and CDR2 are MNHEY and SMNVEV (reference sequence). CDR3 in amino acids: CASNLGLAGGPSTDTQYF. The CDR3 bases are TGTGCCAGCAACCTTGGACTAGCGGGGGGACCTAGCACAGATACGCAGTATTTT.

The chain has TRBV11-2 and TRBJ2-3; 9 bases agree with TRBD2. CDR1 and CDR2 (germline): SGHAT, FQNNGV. CDR3 length: 17 amino acids. With V trimmed by 1 base and J by 1 base, 6 bases remained unmatched. As DNA, the CDR3 is TGTGCCAGCAGCTTAGGGCTATTAGCGGGGGGCACAGATACGCAGTATTTT. Translation: CASSLGLLAGGTDTQYF. Using reference TRBV11-2 and TRBJ2-3 for the parts outside the CDR3, the full variable domain is EAGVAQSPRYKIIEKRQSVAFWCNPISGHATLYWYQQILGQGPKLLIQFQNNGVVDDSQLPKDRFSAERLKGVDSTLKIQPAKLEDSAVYLCASSLGLLAGGTDTQYFGPGTRLTVL.